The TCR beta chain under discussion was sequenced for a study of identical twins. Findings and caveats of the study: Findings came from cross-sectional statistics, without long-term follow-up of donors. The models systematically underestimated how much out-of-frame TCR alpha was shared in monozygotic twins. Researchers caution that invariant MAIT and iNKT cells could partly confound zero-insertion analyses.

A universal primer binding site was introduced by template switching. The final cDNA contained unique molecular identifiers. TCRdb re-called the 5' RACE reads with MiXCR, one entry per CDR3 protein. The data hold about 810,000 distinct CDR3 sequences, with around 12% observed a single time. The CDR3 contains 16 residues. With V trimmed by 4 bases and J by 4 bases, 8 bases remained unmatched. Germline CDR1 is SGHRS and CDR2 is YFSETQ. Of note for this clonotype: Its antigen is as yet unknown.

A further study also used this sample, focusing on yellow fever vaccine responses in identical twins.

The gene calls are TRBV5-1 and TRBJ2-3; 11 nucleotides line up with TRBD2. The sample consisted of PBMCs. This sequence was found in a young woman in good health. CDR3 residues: CASSPNLAGGADTQYF. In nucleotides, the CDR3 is TGCGCCAGCAGCCCGAATCTAGCGGGAGGCGCAGATACGCAGTATTTT.